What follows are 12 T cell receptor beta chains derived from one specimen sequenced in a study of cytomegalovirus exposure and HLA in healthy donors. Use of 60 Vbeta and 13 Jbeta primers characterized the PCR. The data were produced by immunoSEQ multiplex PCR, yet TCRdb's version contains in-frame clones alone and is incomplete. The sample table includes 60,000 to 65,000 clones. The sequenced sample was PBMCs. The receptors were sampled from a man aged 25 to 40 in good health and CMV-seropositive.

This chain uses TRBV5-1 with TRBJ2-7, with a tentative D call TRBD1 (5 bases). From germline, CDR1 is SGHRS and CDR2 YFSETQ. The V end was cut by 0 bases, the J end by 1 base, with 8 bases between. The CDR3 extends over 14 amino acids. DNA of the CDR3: TGCGCCAGCAGCTTGGGCAGGGAATCCTACGAGCAGTACTTC. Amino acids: CASSLGRESYEQYF.

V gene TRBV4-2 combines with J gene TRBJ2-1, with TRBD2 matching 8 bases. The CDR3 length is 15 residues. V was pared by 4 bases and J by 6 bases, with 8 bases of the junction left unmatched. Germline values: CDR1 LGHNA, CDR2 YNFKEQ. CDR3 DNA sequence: TGTGCCAGCAGCCTGTCAGCGGGGGCTATCAATGAGCAGTTCTTC. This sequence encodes CASSLSAGAINEQFF.

The CDR3 loop is CASSHLTGGAFF. The CDR3 coding sequence is TGCGCCAGCAGCCACCTAACAGGGGGAGCTTTCTTT. The chain is built from TRBV4-3 and TRBJ1-1; 8 bases align to TRBD1. Looked up from germline, CDR1 is LGHNA and CDR2 is YSLEER. CDR3 length equals 12 residues. Trimming at V came to 3 bases and at J to 10 bases, leaving 4 bases not matched to a gene.

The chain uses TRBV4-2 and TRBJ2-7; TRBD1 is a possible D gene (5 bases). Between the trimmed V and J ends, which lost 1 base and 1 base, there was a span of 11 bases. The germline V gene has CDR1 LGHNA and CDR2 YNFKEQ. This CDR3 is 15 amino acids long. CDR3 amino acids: CASSQVTGGSYEQYF. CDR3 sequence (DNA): TGTGCCAGCAGCCAAGTAACAGGCGGATCCTACGAGCAGTACTTC.

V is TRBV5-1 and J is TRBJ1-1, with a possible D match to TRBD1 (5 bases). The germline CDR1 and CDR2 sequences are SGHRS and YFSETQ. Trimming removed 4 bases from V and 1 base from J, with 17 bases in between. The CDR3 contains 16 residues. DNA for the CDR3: TGCGCCAGCAGCCCCGGCGCGGGGCAGGGGAACACTGAAGCTTTCTTT. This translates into CASSPGAGQGNTEAFF.

The CDR3 loop reads CASSPQGLGEGSYNEQFF. The CDR3 DNA sequence: TGTGCCAGCAGCCCCCAGGGTTTGGGGGAGGGATCCTACAATGAGCAGTTCTTC. The chain employs TRBV11-3 and TRBJ2-1, with 7 bases that match TRBD2. Germline V gene sequence: CDR1 SGHNT, CDR2 YENEEA. The CDR3 is 18 amino acids. V lost 5 bases to trimming and J lost 1 base; unmatched junction nucleotides: 14.

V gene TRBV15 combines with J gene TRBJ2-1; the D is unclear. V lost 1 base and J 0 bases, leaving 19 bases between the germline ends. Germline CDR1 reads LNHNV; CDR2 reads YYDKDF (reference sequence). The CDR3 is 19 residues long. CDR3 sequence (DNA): TGTGCCACCAGCAGAGTTCCCCCTCAGGCCAGAATCTCCTACAATGAGCAGTTCTTC. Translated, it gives CATSRVPPQARISYNEQFF.

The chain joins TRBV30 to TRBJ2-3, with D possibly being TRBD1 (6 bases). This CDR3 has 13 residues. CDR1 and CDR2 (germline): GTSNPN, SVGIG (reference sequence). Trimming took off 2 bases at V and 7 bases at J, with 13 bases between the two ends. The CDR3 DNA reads TGTGCCTGGAGTCGGGGACAAGGGAATACGCAGTATTTT. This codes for CAWSRGQGNTQYF.

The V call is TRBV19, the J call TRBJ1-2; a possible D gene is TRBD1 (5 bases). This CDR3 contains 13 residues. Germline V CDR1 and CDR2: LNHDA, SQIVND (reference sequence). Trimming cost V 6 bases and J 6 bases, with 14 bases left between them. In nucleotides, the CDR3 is TGTGCCAGTAGGAACTCCAGGGAGGATGGCTACACCTTC. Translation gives CASRNSREDGYTF.

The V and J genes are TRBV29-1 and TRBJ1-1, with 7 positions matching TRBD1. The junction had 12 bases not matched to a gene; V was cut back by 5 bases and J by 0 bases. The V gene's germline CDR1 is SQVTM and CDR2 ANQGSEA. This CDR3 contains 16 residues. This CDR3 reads CSVPGTARSMNTEAFF. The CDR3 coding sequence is TGCAGCGTTCCCGGGACAGCCAGGAGTATGAACACTGAAGCTTTCTTT.

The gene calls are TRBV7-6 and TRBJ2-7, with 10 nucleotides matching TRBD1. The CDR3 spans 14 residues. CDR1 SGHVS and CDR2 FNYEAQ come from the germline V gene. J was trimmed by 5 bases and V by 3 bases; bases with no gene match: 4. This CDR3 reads CASSLGTGVDEQYF. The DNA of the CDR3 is TGTGCCAGCAGCTTGGGGACAGGGGTGGACGAGCAGTACTTC.

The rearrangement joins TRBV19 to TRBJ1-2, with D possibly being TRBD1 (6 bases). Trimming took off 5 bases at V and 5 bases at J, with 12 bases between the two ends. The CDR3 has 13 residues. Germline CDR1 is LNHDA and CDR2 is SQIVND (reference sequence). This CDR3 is CASSYDRRYGYTF. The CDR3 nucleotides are TGTGCCAGTAGTTACGACAGGCGGTATGGCTACACCTTC.